The 6 T cell receptor beta chains given below trace back to one sample, sequenced in a study of blood T cell repertoires in COVID-19 (dated by TCRdb to the early 2020s). The library was obtained by the immunoSEQ multiplex PCR assay. TCRdb carries this immuneACCESS record with in-frame sequences only. Its versions omit some clonotypes, under half of them owing to an unresolved V gene in the studies checked, with the rest unexplained. For this sample the table gives a few hundred thousand clones, of which less than 90% were detected only once. The ten biggest clones cover roughly 4.5% of the sample. The sample was peripheral blood. These receptors came from a man aged 55 to 69 who had recovered from COVID-19.

The V call is TRBV10-3, the J call TRBJ1-1, with D possibly matching TRBD1 (6 bases). Between the trimmed V and J ends, which lost 4 bases and 4 bases, there was a span of 13 bases. Germline lookup yields CDR1 ENHRY and CDR2 SYGVKD. The CDR3 has 14 amino acids. CDR3 sequence reads: CAISVNRVSTEAFF. CDR3 in DNA: TGTGCCATCAGTGTAAACAGGGTGAGCACTGAAGCTTTCTTT.

This chain links TRBV5-1 with TRBJ2-5; TRBD2 matches at 7 bases. The CDR3 has 16 amino acids. CDR1 is SGHRS, CDR2 YFSETQ, per germline. Trimming at V came to 8 bases and at J to 5 bases, leaving 18 bases not matched to a gene. CDR3 sequence: CASCLPSGAALETQYF. Written as DNA, the CDR3 is TGCGCCAGTTGCTTACCGAGCGGGGCGGCCTTGGAGACCCAGTACTTC.

This chain joins TRBV6-1 and TRBJ1-5; D gene unclear. From germline, CDR1 is MNHNS and CDR2 SASEGT. V dropped 4 bases and J dropped 0 bases, with 13 bases sitting between them. The CDR3 has 16 residues. CDR3: CASSAMSGHSNQPQHF. Written as DNA, the CDR3 is TGTGCCAGCAGTGCTATGTCAGGCCATAGCAATCAGCCCCAGCATTTT.

In this sample, this clone turned up a few times. The chain uses TRBV29-1 and TRBJ2-7, with D uncertain. The CDR3 spans 11 residues. Per the germline V gene, CDR1 is SQVTM and CDR2 is ANQGSEA. With 4 bases removed from V and 2 bases from J, the gap between germline ends came to 6 bases. CDR3: CSVAVAYEQYF. CDR3 nucleotides: TGCAGCGTTGCAGTTGCCTACGAGCAGTACTTC.

This chain links TRBV4-2 with TRBJ2-3; 8 nucleotides agree with TRBD2. CDR1 LGHNA and CDR2 YNFKEQ come from the germline V gene. The CDR3 is made up of 16 amino acids. Unmatched junction bases numbered 7, after V lost 2 bases and J lost 3 bases. CDR3: CASSQPERGITDTQYF. The CDR3 DNA sequence: TGTGCCAGCAGCCAACCAGAGCGGGGGATTACAGATACGCAGTATTTT.

The V and J genes are TRBV5-4 and TRBJ1-2, with TRBD1 as a possible D gene (5 bases). CDR1 is SGHNT, CDR2 YYREEE, per germline (reference sequence). With 2 bases removed from V and 2 bases from J, the gap between germline ends came to 16 bases. This CDR3 comprises 16 residues. CDR3 nucleotides: TGTGCCAGCAGCTTCCAGACAGACCCAGGGAACTATGGCTACACCTTC. This encodes CASSFQTDPGNYGYTF. The full variable domain, its missing parts supplied by reference TRBV5-4 and TRBJ1-2, is ETGVTQSPTHLIKTRGQQVTLRCSSQSGHNTVSWYQQALGQGPQFIFQYYREEENGRGNFPPRFSGLQFPNYSSELNVNALELDDSALYLCASSFQTDPGNYGYTFGSGTRLTVV.